Shown below are 11 T cell receptor beta chains from a single sample sequenced in a study of blood T cell repertoires in COVID-19. TCRdb's copy holds only in-frame clones and misses some; the assay was immunoSEQ multiplex PCR. Altogether around 100,000 clones are present, roughly four fifths being singletons, with the ten largest covering about 5%. Sample: peripheral blood. The source of these receptors is a man aged 55 to 70 with acute or convalescent COVID-19.

The sample holds a few counts of this clone. This CDR3 reads CASSLEAEREKLFF. CDR3 nucleotides: TGCGCCAGCAGCTTGGAGGCGGAACGCGAAAAACTGTTTTTT. V is TRBV5-1 and J is TRBJ1-4; D is undetermined. CDR1 is SGHRS and CDR2 is YFSETQ in the germline V gene. The V end lost 0 bases, the J end lost 8 bases, and 11 bases lay between the germline ends. CDR3 length: 14 amino acids.

This clone is a singleton in its sample. This chain joins TRBV11-3 and TRBJ1-2, with 8 positions matching TRBD1. The CDR3 sequence is 14 residues long. With V trimmed by 6 bases and J by 3 bases, 6 bases remained unmatched. Germline CDR1 and CDR2: SGHNT and YENEEA. The CDR3 coding sequence is TGTGCCAGCAGTCCTGGACAGGGCCACTATGGCTACACCTTC. Protein product: CASSPGQGHYGYTF.

The DNA of the CDR3 is TGTGCCAGCAGTGAACGGGGGGTTGCTGAAAAACTGTTTTTT. Amino acid sequence: CASSERGVAEKLFF. The chain couples TRBV25-1 to TRBJ1-4; perhaps TRBD1 as D (5 bases). V shed 2 bases and J shed 7 bases, with 11 bases lying between them. The CDR3 runs to 14 residues. The germline V gene has CDR1 MGHDK and CDR2 SYGVNS.

The chain recombines TRBV4-1 with TRBJ2-5, with 14 nucleotides matching TRBD2. The CDR3 is 17 amino acids. From germline, CDR1 is MGHRA and CDR2 YSYEKL. Trimming at V came to 3 bases and at J to 7 bases, leaving 10 bases not matched to a gene. The CDR3 sequence: CASSQGLAGDFSGTQYF. CDR3 nucleotide sequence: TGCGCCAGCAGCCAGGGACTAGCGGGAGACTTTTCTGGGACCCAGTACTTC.

This clone appeared once. The chain combines TRBV3-1 (or the pseudogene TRBV3-2) with TRBJ1-4; maybe TRBD1 (5 bases). Deletions cut 1 base from V and 4 bases from J, with 10 bases between. The CDR3 totals 15 residues. Germline CDR1 is LGHDT and CDR2 is YNNKEL (reference sequence). The CDR3 protein is CASSQGLQGNEKLFF. The CDR3, as DNA: TGTGCCAGCAGCCAAGGATTGCAGGGTAATGAAAAACTGTTTTTT.

This rearrangement joins TRBV7-2 to TRBJ2-7, with 10 bases lining up with TRBD2. CDR3 length equals 14 residues. V trimming: 3 bases; J trimming: 5 bases; junction bases outside the gene matches: 4. Per the germline V gene, CDR1 is SGHTA and CDR2 is FQGNSA. In DNA, the CDR3 is TGTGCCAGCAGCTTCCGGCTAGCGGGAGACGAGCAGTACTTC. Protein: CASSFRLAGDEQYF.

The rearrangement joins TRBV11-3 to TRBJ1-1; the D gene is possibly TRBD1 (6 bases). This CDR3 is 13 amino acids long. V shed 5 bases and J shed 5 bases, with 12 bases lying between them. Germline CDR1 SGHNT, CDR2 YENEEA. CDR3 in DNA: TGTGCCAGCAGCCATCCGGACAGAACTGAAGCTTTCTTT. It translates to CASSHPDRTEAFF.

This rearrangement joins TRBV10-2 to TRBJ1-2; D ambiguous. Trimming took off 4 bases at V and 2 bases at J, with 5 bases between the two ends. The CDR3 sequence is 12 residues long. Per germline, CDR1 WSHSY and CDR2 SAAADI. This chain's CDR3 is CASSGSNYGYTF. The CDR3, as DNA: TGCGCCAGCAGTGGTTCGAACTATGGCTACACCTTC.

The chain links TRBV7-2 to TRBJ2-7; tentative D call: TRBD2 (5 bases). V was cut by 5 bases and J by 4 bases, with 21 bases left in between. Germline CDR1 and CDR2: SGHTA and FQGNSA. CDR3 length: 16 amino acids. The CDR3 coding sequence is TGTGCCAGCAGCCGGGATGGTACAAGAAACGGATACGAGCAGTACTTC. Protein product: CASSRDGTRNGYEQYF.

The rearrangement joins TRBV10-1 to TRBJ2-3; TRBD1 matches 7 bases. The CDR3 runs to 15 residues. V was pared by 5 bases and J by 2 bases, with 7 bases of the junction left unmatched. The germline CDR1 and CDR2 sequences are WNHNN and SYGVQD (reference sequence). For the CDR3, the DNA is TGCGCCAGCAGTCTTGGACAGGTGATCACAGATACGCAGTATTTT. It specifies CASSLGQVITDTQYF.

This clone was recorded once. The V call is TRBV6-5, the J call TRBJ2-1, with 15 bases matching TRBD2. Germline CDR1 reads MNHEY; CDR2 reads SVGAGI. The CDR3 length is 15 residues. J gave up 8 bases and V 4 bases, and 3 bases lay outside the gene matches. CDR3 sequence reads: CASSSGLAGGDEQFF. The CDR3 nucleotides read TGTGCCAGCAGTTCCGGACTAGCGGGGGGGGATGAGCAGTTCTTC.